The 25 T cell receptor beta chains below were found in one sample sequenced in a study of PD-1 blockade in classical Hodgkin lymphoma. Relapse after autologous stem cell transplantation occurred in every patient, and brentuximab vedotin exposure varied. TCRdb keeps only in-frame clones here, not all; method: immunoSEQ multiplex PCR. Of about 13,000 clones in the sample, over 75% are singletons; the top ten hold approximately 26%. The material sequenced was peripheral blood mononuclear cells (PBMCs), taken at baseline. The receptors stem from a human donor with classical Hodgkin lymphoma.

The V gene is TRBV27, the J gene TRBJ1-1; D unresolved. Germline V CDR1 and CDR2: MNHEY, SMNVEV (reference sequence). CDR3 length: 13 residues. V shed 5 bases and J shed 7 bases, with 14 bases lying between them. The CDR3 nucleotides read TGTGCCAGCAGTCATACAACACCCAATGAAGCTTTCTTT. Translated: CASSHTTPNEAFF.

The CDR3 bases are TGTGCCAGCAGGCCTAGGGCCGGGGAGCTGTTTTTT. This gives the protein CASRPRAGELFF. V gene TRBV19 combines with J gene TRBJ2-2; D gene unclear. Germline values: CDR1 LNHDA, CDR2 SQIVND (reference sequence). This CDR3 spans 12 amino acids. The V end lost 9 bases, the J end lost 6 bases, and 11 bases lay between the germline ends.

The J gene is TRBJ2-2, the V gene TRBV6-1, with D maybe TRBD1 (7 bases). Trimming cost V 6 bases and J 7 bases, with 12 bases left between them. This CDR3 comprises 13 residues. Per germline, CDR1 MNHNS and CDR2 SASEGT. CDR3 sequence: CASSDREVGELFF. The CDR3 nucleotides read TGTGCCAGCAGCGACAGGGAGGTCGGGGAGCTGTTTTTT.

This clone was seen a few times. V usage is TRBV10-3 and J usage is TRBJ2-1; 7 positions agree with TRBD1. This CDR3 contains 18 residues. Germline V lookup: CDR1 ENHRY, CDR2 SYGVKD. V trimming: 6 bases; J trimming: 0 bases; junction bases outside the gene matches: 14. In DNA, the CDR3 is TGTGCCATCAGGGAACCACGAGACAGGGCGAGCTCCTACAATGAGCAGTTCTTC. This gives the protein CAIREPRDRASSYNEQFF.

This chain connects TRBV10-2 to TRBJ2-7; maybe TRBD1 (5 bases). Germline CDR1 is WSHSY and CDR2 is SAAADI. The CDR3 spans 12 residues. Deletions cut 8 bases from V and 2 bases from J, with 10 bases between. CDR3 nucleotides: TGCGCCAGCGGGCGGACAACCTACGAGCAGTACGTC. Amino acid sequence: CASGRTTYEQYV.

The chain couples TRBV2 to TRBJ1-2; D remains ambiguous. Trimming stripped 2 bases from V and 0 bases from J, with 10 bases between. The CDR3 consists of 15 residues. Germline V gene sequence: CDR1 SNHLY, CDR2 FYNNEI. DNA for the CDR3: TGTGCCAGCAGTGAATCCTTCCCCGCTAACTATGGCTACACCTTC. It specifies CASSESFPANYGYTF.

This sequence joins TRBV5-4 and TRBJ2-7; possible D gene TRBD1, 5 bases. V was shortened by 0 bases and J by 4 bases, with 8 bases between the two germline ends. Germline assignment: CDR1 SGHNT and CDR2 YYREEE (reference sequence). The CDR3 has 13 residues. In nucleotides, the CDR3 is TGTGCCAGCAGCTTGGACAGGATGTACGAGCAGTACGTC. Translated, it gives CASSLDRMYEQYV.

This chain links TRBV7-9 with TRBJ2-1; D call uncertain. The V and J ends lost 2 bases and 9 bases respectively, with 2 bases between them. Germline V CDR1 and CDR2: SEHNR, FQNEAQ (reference sequence). The CDR3 covers 10 residues. The CDR3 is CASSLSEQFF. CDR3 nucleotide sequence: TGTGCCAGCAGCTTAAGTGAGCAGTTCTTC.

The genes are TRBV10-3 and TRBJ2-3, with 9 bases identical to TRBD1. Germline assignment: CDR1 ENHRY and CDR2 SYGVKD. The V and J ends lost 7 bases and 4 bases, in that order; junction bases with no gene match: 9. The CDR3 runs to 15 residues. Written as DNA, the CDR3 is TGTGCCATCACCCAGAACAGGGGGCCTGCAGATACGCAGTATTTT. Translation gives CAITQNRGPADTQYF.

Only a few counts were recorded for this clone. The chain has TRBV11-2 and TRBJ2-5, with 8 bases lining up with TRBD1. Trimming removed 1 base from V and 2 bases from J; junction bases left unmatched: 15. This CDR3 comprises 19 residues. Germline loops: CDR1 SGHAT, CDR2 FQNNGV. CDR3 DNA sequence: TGTGCCAGCAGCTTAGGACGACTTCTGAGCGACAGGGGTCAAGAGACCCAGTACTTC. Translating it yields CASSLGRLLSDRGQETQYF.

The CDR3 spells CASSQDRGFETQYF. The CDR3 DNA is TGTGCCAGCAGCCAAGATAGGGGGTTCGAGACCCAGTACTTC. This chain uses TRBV4-2 with TRBJ2-5, with a weak D call TRBD1 (6 bases). V was pared by 0 bases and J by 5 bases, with 10 bases between. CDR1 and CDR2 from the germline V gene are LGHNA and YNFKEQ. The CDR3 spans 14 residues.

This rearrangement joins TRBV29-1 to TRBJ2-5, with D uncertain. The CDR3 consists of 12 residues. V was shortened by 2 bases and J by 7 bases, with 11 bases between the two germline ends. Germline V gene lookup returns CDR1 SQVTM and CDR2 ANQGSEA. CDR3 protein: CSVESTLGTQYF. The CDR3 nucleotides read TGCAGCGTTGAAAGCACGTTGGGGACCCAGTACTTC.

In its sample, this clone ranks as large. This rearrangement joins TRBV27 to TRBJ2-7; a weak D match, TRBD2 (6 bases). CDR1 and CDR2 (germline): MNHEY, SMNVEV (reference sequence). The CDR3 extends over 15 amino acids. The V and J ends lost 5 bases and 2 bases respectively, with 16 bases between them. The CDR3 DNA sequence: TGTGCCAGCAGTCCGATCGCGACTAGAGCCTACGAGCAGTACGTC. It yields the protein CASSPIATRAYEQYV.

The chain uses TRBV27 and TRBJ2-6; TRBD2 aligns across 9 bases. CDR3 length: 18 residues. CDR1 MNHEY and CDR2 SMNVEV come from the germline V gene (reference sequence). J was trimmed by 0 bases and V by 4 bases; bases with no gene match: 7. CDR3 protein: CASSSPSGGYSGANVLTF. CDR3 DNA sequence: TGTGCCAGCAGTTCCCCCAGCGGGGGGTACTCTGGGGCCAACGTCCTGACTTTC.

The V call is TRBV7-6, the J call TRBJ1-6, with 7 bases that match TRBD1. Germline V gene sequence: CDR1 SGHVS, CDR2 FNYEAQ. J was trimmed by 0 bases and V by 6 bases; bases with no gene match: 8. The CDR3 length is 17 residues. This chain's CDR3 is CASSFTTGDSYNSPLHF. DNA of the CDR3: TGTGCCAGCAGTTTTACTACAGGGGACTCCTATAATTCACCCCTCCACTTT. Combining the CDR3 with reference TRBV7-6 and TRBJ1-6 gives the whole variable domain GAGVSQSPRYKVTKRGQDVALRCDPISGHVSLYWYRQALGQGPEFLTYFNYEAQQDKSGLPNDRFSAERPEGSISTLTIQRTEQRDSAMYRCASSFTTGDSYNSPLHFGNGTRLTVT.

This clone was seen just once. The chain joins TRBV7-9 to TRBJ2-1; the D is unclear. Germline V gene sequence: CDR1 SEHNR, CDR2 FQNEAQ (reference sequence). CDR3 length: 13 residues. V lost 4 bases, J lost 10 bases, and 14 bases lay in between. CDR3 region: CASSSPPKGEQFF. The CDR3 DNA follows: TGTGCCAGCAGCTCCCCCCCCAAGGGCGAGCAGTTCTTC.

The chain couples TRBV30 to TRBJ2-1; D not resolved. V was pared by 0 bases and J by 10 bases, with 10 bases between. Germline V gives CDR1 GTSNPN, CDR2 SVGIG (reference sequence). This CDR3 comprises 12 residues. In nucleotides, the CDR3 is TGTGCCTGGAGTGTACGCAGTGGAGAGCAGTTCTTC. Translation: CAWSVRSGEQFF.

This clone was seen a single time. The V call is TRBV19, the J call TRBJ2-3; D gene uncertain. This CDR3 spans 11 amino acids. Trimming left V 8 bases short and J 4 bases short, with 7 bases between. Germline CDR1 reads LNHDA; CDR2 reads SQIVND (reference sequence). CDR3 loop: CASSVADTQYF. In DNA, the CDR3 is TGTGCCAGTTCTGTTGCAGATACGCAGTATTTT.

This chain uses TRBV5-6 with TRBJ1-5; D gene ambiguous. Germline-derived CDR1 and CDR2 are SGHDT and YYEEEE. The length of the CDR3 is 14 residues. V lost 1 base and J lost 3, with 8 bases in between. CDR3 in amino acids: CASSLPGINQPQHF. DNA of the CDR3: TGTGCCAGCAGCTTGCCCGGGATCAATCAGCCCCAGCATTTT.

This clone appeared once. The chain links TRBV5-1 to TRBJ1-2, with 10 bases fitting TRBD1. Germline values: CDR1 SGHRS, CDR2 YFSETQ. This CDR3 contains 14 residues. Germline trimming cut 4 bases from V and 7 bases from J; bases unmatched to any gene: 7. The CDR3 spells CASSPLDRGGGYTF. CDR3 nucleotide sequence: TGCGCCAGCAGCCCGCTGGACAGGGGGGGTGGCTACACCTTC.

The chain combines TRBV5-1 with TRBJ1-2; 7 nucleotides agree with TRBD1. The length of the CDR3 is 15 residues. Trimming took 4 bases from V and 8 from J; bases not matched to a gene: 14. Germline-derived CDR1 and CDR2 are SGHRS and YFSETQ. The CDR3 sequence is CASSGRDSERGGYTF. CDR3 nucleotide sequence: TGCGCCAGCAGCGGGCGGGACAGTGAGCGAGGGGGCTACACCTTC.

This clone has a single count. V is TRBV12-5 and J is TRBJ2-1; 15 nucleotides match TRBD2. Germline CDR1 LGHNT, CDR2 FRNRAP. This CDR3 comprises 16 residues. Unmatched junction bases numbered 8, after V lost 5 bases and J lost 9 bases. As DNA, the CDR3 is TGTGCTAGTGGTCCCAGGACTAGCGGGAGGGCCAGTGAGCAGTTCTTC. This translates into CASGPRTSGRASEQFF.

By sample fraction, this clone is medium-sized. This chain uses TRBV19 with TRBJ2-7; D is uncertain. Germline V CDR1 and CDR2: LNHDA, SQIVND (reference sequence). The CDR3 is made up of 13 amino acids. With 3 bases removed from V and 5 bases from J, the gap between germline ends came to 11 bases. In DNA form, the CDR3 reads TGTGCCAGTAGTATGGACGGACCAAACGAGCAGTACTTC. Residues: CASSMDGPNEQYF.

The chain recombines TRBV5-1 with TRBJ2-1; a weak D match, TRBD2 (5 bases). The CDR3 runs to 14 residues. Trimming cost V 4 bases and J 4 bases, with 12 bases left between them. Germline CDR1 is SGHRS and CDR2 is YFSETQ. The DNA of the CDR3 is TGCGCCAGCAGCGAGGGAGTATCTTACAATGAGCAGTTCTTC. Its protein is CASSEGVSYNEQFF.

The rearrangement links TRBV6-5 to TRBJ2-2, with 7 bases fitting TRBD1. Germline values: CDR1 MNHEY, CDR2 SVGAGI. This CDR3 spans 14 amino acids. With V trimmed by 6 bases and J by 5 bases, 6 bases remained unmatched. CDR3 loop: CASSAYRGTGELFF. The CDR3 DNA is TGTGCCAGCAGCGCTTACAGGGGAACCGGGGAGCTGTTTTTT.